This T cell receptor beta chain was recorded in a study of neurological immune-mediated disorders. This clonotype has a count of ten or more. This CDR3 contains 12 residues. Germline trimming cut 5 bases from V and 9 bases from J; bases unmatched to any gene: 2. CDR1 SGHTA and CDR2 FQGTGA come from the germline V gene. From the 5' RACE reads, TCRdb called clonotypes with MiXCR, one entry per CDR3 protein. The sample lists about 62,000 distinct CDR3 sequences; approximately 3.7% were seen once. The sample consisted of PBMCs. This chain joins TRBV7-3 and TRBJ2-3, with 10 nucleotides matching TRBD1. The TCR was taken from a woman aged 45-60 years with multiple sclerosis. CDR3 residues: CASSRDRGTQYF. The DNA for the CDR3 is TGTGCCAGCAGCCGGGACAGGGGAACGCAGTATTTT.